Below, 26 T cell receptor beta chains from the same sample are listed, as sequenced in a study of cytomegalovirus exposure and HLA in healthy donors. It was with 60 Vbeta and 13 Jbeta primers that the PCR ran. The repertoire was sequenced with immunoSEQ multiplex PCR; TCRdb's copy has only in-frame clones and lacks some. Here the sample spans 150,000 to 200,000 clones, around 78% being singletons. What was sequenced was PBMCs. The receptors were gathered from a man aged 18-30 years in good health and CMV-seronegative.

The rearrangement uses TRBV28 and TRBJ2-5, with D possibly matching TRBD1 (7 bases). Germline-derived CDR1 and CDR2 are MDHEN and SYDVKM. V shed 3 bases and J shed 7 bases, with 9 bases lying between them. The CDR3 totals 12 residues. The CDR3 region is CASSLQGGTQYF. DNA of the CDR3: TGTGCCAGCAGTTTGCAGGGGGGGACCCAGTACTTC.

The rearrangement links TRBV6-6 to TRBJ2-7; the match to TRBD2 covers 7 bases. From germline, CDR1 is MNHNY and CDR2 SVGAGI (reference sequence). Trimming at V came to 4 bases and at J to 7 bases, leaving 7 bases not matched to a gene. This CDR3 comprises 13 residues. CDR3 protein: CASSFGEGMEQYF. The CDR3 DNA sequence: TGTGCCAGCAGTTTCGGGGAGGGGATGGAGCAGTACTTC.

This clone was counted between two and nine times. The chain carries TRBV28 and TRBJ1-4, with 9 bases that match TRBD1. The ends lost 8 bases at V and 5 bases at J; junction bases unmatched: 3. Germline loops: CDR1 MDHEN, CDR2 SYDVKM. The CDR3 is 13 amino acids. The CDR3 DNA follows: TGTGCCAGCTCACAGGGGGCGAATGAAAAACTGTTTTTT. This gives the protein CASSQGANEKLFF.

This chain connects TRBV9 to TRBJ2-5; the match to TRBD1 covers 8 bases. The DNA end is a closer match to TRBJ2-7, so the J assignment may be wrong. The CDR3 covers 14 residues. Germline values: CDR1 SGDLS, CDR2 YYNGEE. CDR3 residues: CASSARDRLYEQYF. In DNA, the CDR3 is TGTGCCAGCAGCGCCCGGGACAGGCTCTACGAGCAGTACTTC.

The genes are TRBV7-9 and TRBJ1-4, with D hard to call. This CDR3 has 13 amino acids. V was cut by 1 base and J by 5 bases, with 5 bases left in between. CDR1 SEHNR and CDR2 FQNEAQ come from the germline V gene (reference sequence). CDR3 DNA sequence: TGTGCCAGCAGCTTAGGAGTAAATGAAAAACTGTTTTTT. Protein product: CASSLGVNEKLFF.

This chain joins TRBV6-5 and TRBJ2-5; a possible D gene is TRBD2 (6 bases). CDR1 is MNHEY and CDR2 is SVGAGI in the germline V gene. Trimming left V 8 bases short and J 2 bases short, with 18 bases between. CDR3 length: 15 amino acids. DNA for the CDR3: TGTGCCAGCGGATCCTCCGGGACTCAACAAGAGACCCAGTACTTC. This codes for CASGSSGTQQETQYF.

The chain couples TRBV11-2 to TRBJ1-2, with D tentatively TRBD1 (6 bases). Looked up from germline, CDR1 is SGHAT and CDR2 is FQNNGV. The length of the CDR3 is 13 residues. V was cut by 7 bases and J by 8 bases, with 17 bases left in between. The CDR3 reads CASKSPGTKGYTF. The CDR3 region has the DNA TGTGCCAGCAAGAGTCCTGGGACAAAAGGCTACACCTTC.

The chain combines TRBV7-8 with TRBJ1-1, with D perhaps TRBD1 (6 bases). CDR1 is SGHVS and CDR2 is FQNEAQ in the germline V gene. The CDR3 has 14 amino acids. V was trimmed by 5 bases and J by 1 base, leaving 11 bases between them. This CDR3 reads CASSPDRQNTEAFF. Written as DNA, the CDR3 is TGTGCCAGCAGCCCAGACAGGCAGAACACTGAAGCTTTCTTT.

V and J are TRBV25-1 and TRBJ2-7, with 10 nucleotides matching TRBD2. CDR3 length: 17 residues. With V trimmed by 2 bases and J by 2 bases, 9 bases remained unmatched. The germline gives CDR1 MGHDK, CDR2 SYGVNS. The CDR3 DNA follows: TGTGCCAGCAGTGAACAGCGGGAAGCGGGAGGGGCCTACGAGCAGTACTTC. The encoded protein is CASSEQREAGGAYEQYF.

This chain uses TRBV6-5 with TRBJ1-2; perhaps TRBD1 as D (6 bases). The CDR3 length is 15 residues. V was cut by 1 base and J by 3 bases, with 12 bases left in between. CDR1 is MNHEY, CDR2 SVGAGI, per germline. The CDR3 spells CASSYYQGSDYGYTF. CDR3 DNA: TGTGCCAGCAGTTACTATCAGGGGAGTGACTATGGCTACACCTTC.

This clone was observed at least ten times. This chain joins TRBV5-6 and TRBJ1-1; D remains ambiguous. Trimming shortened V by 1 base and J by 4 bases, and 11 bases separated the two germline ends. The CDR3 sequence is 14 residues long. Germline loops: CDR1 SGHDT, CDR2 YYEEEE. CDR3 DNA sequence: TGTGCCAGCAGCTTGAATCTACGGGGCACTGAAGCTTTCTTT. Its protein is CASSLNLRGTEAFF.

The J gene is TRBJ1-1, the V gene TRBV19, with TRBD1 matching over 9 bases. V lost 10 bases to trimming and J lost 1 base; unmatched junction nucleotides: 4. This CDR3 comprises 13 residues. Germline CDR1 reads LNHDA; CDR2 reads SQIVND (reference sequence). The CDR3 is CATRGQGNTEAFF. CDR3 bases: TGTGCCACCCGGGGACAGGGGAACACTGAAGCTTTCTTT.

The chain uses TRBV2 and TRBJ2-1; D is uncertain. The CDR3 extends over 17 amino acids. V was pared by 7 bases and J by 0 bases, with 19 bases between. Germline V gene data show CDR1 as SNHLY and CDR2 as FYNNEI. CDR3 bases: TGTGCCAGCATGGTATTTCGGGTTTTAGTCTCCTACAATGAGCAGTTCTTC. This encodes CASMVFRVLVSYNEQFF.

The chain couples TRBV6-6 to TRBJ1-5; no clear D. CDR3 length: 16 residues. V lost 0 bases and J 6 bases, leaving 15 bases between the germline ends. In germline, CDR1 is MNHNY, CDR2 SVGAGI (reference sequence). The CDR3 DNA reads TGTGCCAGCAGTTACTCCGGTCGAGGGAGAGGTCAGCCCCAGCATTTT. This translates into CASSYSGRGRGQPQHF.

This chain joins TRBV19 and TRBJ1-5, with D possibly matching TRBD1 (5 bases). Germline V CDR1 and CDR2: LNHDA, SQIVND (reference sequence). V lost 5 bases and J lost 5, with 19 bases in between. CDR3 length equals 16 residues. CDR3 nucleotide sequence: TGTGCCAGTAGTCCTAATACCGGGACGGGAGATCAGCCCCAGCATTTT. Translated: CASSPNTGTGDQPQHF.

The chain uses TRBV5-5 and TRBJ1-5, with D unclear. Germline lookup yields CDR1 SGHKS and CDR2 YYEKEE (reference sequence). There are 16 residues in the CDR3. Between the trimmed V and J ends, which lost 0 bases and 0 bases, there was a span of 10 bases. CDR3 sequence (DNA): TGTGCCAGCAGCTTGGAGCCCTCAAATAGCAATCAGCCCCAGCATTTT. The encoded protein is CASSLEPSNSNQPQHF.

J is TRBJ2-5 and V is TRBV7-9; tentatively, D is TRBD2 (5 bases). The length of the CDR3 is 12 residues. V lost 0 bases and J 11 bases, leaving 10 bases between the germline ends. The germline CDR1 and CDR2 sequences are SEHNR and FQNEAQ (reference sequence). CDR3 nucleotides: TGTGCCAGCAGCTTAGCGGCGGCGGGTCAGTACTTC. As protein: CASSLAAAGQYF.

The chain recombines TRBV19 with TRBJ2-7; no reliable D call. Trimming shortened V by 6 bases and J by 0 bases, and 12 bases separated the two germline ends. Germline lookup yields CDR1 LNHDA and CDR2 SQIVND (reference sequence). The CDR3 runs 14 residues. In DNA form, the CDR3 reads TGTGCCAGTAGGGAGCAGTCCTTCTCCTACGAGCAGTACTTC. Its translation: CASREQSFSYEQYF. Full variable domain (rest looked up from reference TRBV19 and TRBJ2-7): DGGITQSPKYLFRKEGQNVTLSCEQNLNHDAMYWYRQDPGQGLRLIYYSQIVNDFQKGDIAEGYSVSREKKESFPLTVTSAQKNPTAFYLCASREQSFSYEQYFGPGTRLTVT.

The chain joins TRBV7-9 to TRBJ2-7; 9 bases fit TRBD1. Per the germline V gene, CDR1 is SEHNR and CDR2 is FQNEAQ (reference sequence). The CDR3 length is 15 residues. V trimming: 5 bases; J trimming: 2 bases; junction bases outside the gene matches: 7. The CDR3 DNA sequence: TGTGCCAGCAGCCCCGGGACAGGGTGGGCCTACGAGCAGTACTTC. This sequence encodes CASSPGTGWAYEQYF. The full variable domain, in which reference TRBV7-9 and TRBJ2-7 provide the parts outside the CDR3, is DTGVSQNPRHKITKRGQNVTFRCDPISEHNRLYWYRQTLGQGPEFLTYFQNEAQLEKSRLLSDRFSAERPKGSFSTLEIQRTEQGDSAMYLCASSPGTGWAYEQYFGPGTRLTVT.

Only one count was recorded for this clone. The gene calls are TRBV2 and TRBJ1-2; TRBD1 agrees at 10 bases. This CDR3 has 15 amino acids. Germline lookup yields CDR1 SNHLY and CDR2 FYNNEI. V lost 6 bases to trimming and J lost 8 bases; unmatched junction nucleotides: 12. As DNA, the CDR3 is TGTGCCAGCAGGGACAGGACAGGGGGGGCGTTCGGCTACACCTTC. Translated: CASRDRTGGAFGYTF.

The chain joins TRBV5-5 to TRBJ2-7; 9 bases are a match to TRBD2. Unmatched junction bases numbered 4, after V lost 0 bases and J lost 3 bases. The germline V gene has CDR1 SGHKS and CDR2 YYEKEE (reference sequence). The CDR3 consists of 15 residues. The CDR3 nucleotides read TGTGCCAGCAGCTTGGATAGCGGGAGCGTCTACGAGCAGTACTTC. Amino acids: CASSLDSGSVYEQYF.

This chain links TRBV30 with TRBJ2-7; D may be TRBD2 (6 bases). The CDR3 loop spans 13 amino acids. Trimming took off 2 bases at V and 6 bases at J, with 14 bases between the two ends. CDR1 is GTSNPN and CDR2 is SVGIG in the germline V gene (reference sequence). The CDR3 region has the DNA TGTGCCTGGAGTTCTACCAGGCGGGGCGAGCAGTACTTC. It encodes CAWSSTRRGEQYF.

The chain couples TRBV19 to TRBJ1-1; 8 nucleotides match TRBD1. The V segment lost 6 bases and the J segment 0 bases; nucleotides outside the gene matches: 0. From germline, CDR1 is LNHDA and CDR2 SQIVND (reference sequence). This CDR3 is 13 amino acids long. The CDR3: CASRTGVNTEAFF. CDR3 nucleotide sequence: TGTGCCAGTAGGACAGGGGTGAACACTGAAGCTTTCTTT.

The rearrangement uses TRBV6-1 and TRBJ2-7; 10 positions match TRBD2. This CDR3 spans 15 amino acids. Germline V lookup: CDR1 MNHNS, CDR2 SASEGT. The V segment lost 4 bases and the J segment 1 base; nucleotides outside the gene matches: 4. The CDR3 loop is CASSALAGSSYEQYF. The CDR3 region has the DNA TGTGCCAGCAGTGCACTAGCGGGGTCATCCTACGAGCAGTACTTC.

This chain connects TRBV5-6 to TRBJ1-2, with 10 nucleotides matching TRBD1. V dropped 2 bases and J dropped 1; count of bases not matched to a gene: 2. CDR1 and CDR2 from the germline V gene are SGHDT and YYEEEE. This CDR3 spans 15 amino acids. Here the CDR3 reads CASSFWDRGNYGYTF. The CDR3 bases are TGTGCCAGCAGCTTTTGGGACAGGGGTAACTATGGCTACACCTTC.

This chain joins TRBV14 and TRBJ2-7; 7 nucleotides line up with TRBD1. Germline V gene data show CDR1 as SGHDN and CDR2 as FVKESK. The CDR3 has 14 residues. The V and J ends lost 3 bases and 2 bases, in that order; junction bases with no gene match: 4. The CDR3 bases are TGTGCCAGCAGCCAGGGGCAGGGGGCCTACGAGCAGTACTTC. This gives the protein CASSQGQGAYEQYF. Using reference TRBV14 and TRBJ2-7 for the parts outside the CDR3, the full variable domain is EAGVTQFPSHSVIEKGQTVTLRCDPISGHDNLYWYRRVMGKEIKFLLHFVKESKQDESGMPNNRFLAERTGGTYSTLKVQPAELEDSGVYFCASSQGQGAYEQYFGPGTRLTVT.